This T cell receptor beta chain was retrieved from a study of chemoradiotherapy in HPV16-positive cancers. Sequencing was performed with immunoSEQ multiplex PCR; in TCRdb, only in-frame clones are kept and a portion is missing. The data hold roughly 28,000 clones, with approximately 84% observed a single time. The CDR3 sequence is 11 residues long. Germline V gene lookup returns CDR1 MNHNS and CDR2 SASEGT. The V gene lost 7 bases and the J gene lost 10 bases, with 13 bases spanning the gap. This sample comprised blood, obtained from a patient who underwent chemoradiotherapy. This rearrangement joins TRBV6-1 to TRBJ1-1; D unclear. This TCR was recovered from a human donor with HPV-associated anogenital cancer. CDR3 sequence (DNA): TGTGCCAGCATCGGAGGCCCGGGAGCTTTCTTT. Amino acid sequence: CASIGGPGAFF.